This T cell receptor beta chain was recorded in a study of CD8 T cells in Susac syndrome. Turning to this clonotype: The antigen is unknown.

Study-wide results and caveats: The study conceded that relatively few individuals underwent its TCR sequencing and HLA analysis.

RNA in amounts of roughly 0.5 to 1 ug was reverse transcribed with random hexamers. Amplification of TCR beta CDR3 by immunoSEQ multiplex PCR spanned 54 Vbeta and 13 Jbeta. TCRdb re-derived calls from the immunoSEQ multiplex PCR reads in MiXCR, one entry per CDR3 protein. The sample holds fewer than 85,000 distinct CDR3 sequences, approximately 95% seen once. The CDR3 sequence is 18 residues long. V lost 3 bases, J lost 1 base, and 19 bases lay in between. CDR1 SGHRS and CDR2 YFSETQ come from the germline V gene. In blood CD8+ and CD4+ T cells, TCR beta underwent sequencing. The multiple sclerosis controls, all treatment-naive patients, had relapsing-remitting disease that was stable or active.

This sequence originates from a human donor with multiple sclerosis. Sequenced sample: CD8+ T cells from PBMCs. This chain connects TRBV5-1 to TRBJ2-2; D may correspond to TRBD1 or TRBD2 (6 bases each). This CDR3 is CASSWTGATSRNTGELFF. CDR3 sequence (DNA): TGCGCCAGCAGCTGGACGGGGGCTACATCTCGGAACACCGGGGAGCTGTTTTTT. The full variable domain, with the rest looked up from reference TRBV5-1 and TRBJ2-2, is KAGVTQTPRYLIKTRGQQVTLSCSPISGHRSVSWYQQTPGQGLQFLFEYFSETQRNKGNFPGRFSGRQFSNSRSEMNVSTLELGDSALYLCASSWTGATSRNTGELFFGEGSRLTVL.